This T cell receptor (beta chain) was retrieved from a study of STAT5B mutations in CD4+ large granular lymphocyte leukemia (dated by TCRdb to the early 2020s). With respect to the entire study: Among healthy controls, the CDR3 'QG' motif was associated with a particular HLA allele. TCRbeta repertoires of CD4+ T-cell large granular lymphocyte leukemia patients were compared with those of healthy blood donors. Flow cytometry performed on FACSCanto II or FACSVerse showed that the purified fractions had more than 95% purity among lymphocytes.

Note on this clone: Its antigen target is currently unknown. Base qualities are not at hand, and no much larger clone is one base apart.

CDR1 SGHRS and CDR2 YFSETQ were looked up in the germline V gene. V loses 5 bases at its end and J loses 5 bases; junction bases beyond the gene matches: 6. Taken from cysteine to phenylalanine, the CDR3 has 16 residues. Of the read, only the CDR3 DNA is kept; its 48 bases are in frame from base 1. The immunoSEQ assay at survey resolution was used to sequence TCRbeta rearrangements from genomic DNA. The paper's processing steps were these. A lowest detectable productive clonotype frequency of 2.59 x 10-5 was observed in the TCR sequencing data. Only productive TCRbeta rearrangements, defined as complete and in-frame sequences, were included in the analyses. The clonality of each sample was calculated as Simpson clonality in the immunoSEQ Analyzer version 3.0. Clones were categorized by frequency as very rare, small, medium, large (1-20%) or hyperexpanded (>20%). Generation probabilities were estimated with OLGA 1.2.3, V-gene circos plots were made with VDJtools, specificities were searched in VDJdb, and CDR3 motifs were identified with GLIPH. Imported from immuneACCESS, the table was reduced by TCRdb to in-frame sequences with V and J called. These copies leave out some clones; in studies compared against another copy, an unresolved V gene accounts for under half, and the cause of the remainder is not known. V and J calls and clone size are those listed in that table; D and trimming were worked out from the DNA. The sample table contains roughly 24,000 clones; only one count was recorded for roughly 78% of them. The top ten hold less than 0.85% of the sample.

The healthy controls were 37 blood donors, and the buffy coats of these donors were supplied by the Finnish Red Cross blood service. All TCR-sequenced material derived from peripheral blood: patient blood samples and healthy donor buffy coats. Peripheral blood mononuclear cells were isolated by Ficoll-Hypaque gradient centrifugation. CD4+ cells were purified magnetically from the buffy coats of healthy controls. The Gentra Puregene Cell and Tissue kit was used for genomic DNA extraction, and quantification was performed on a Qubit 2.0 fluorometer. Study-wide conclusions, independent of this receptor: Compared with healthy CD4+ repertoires, CD4-sorted patient repertoires appeared more clonal, and this difference remained even after the putative leukemic clones were removed. Each patient's main leukemic clonotypes were private, but about 27% of these clonotypes showed up at low frequency in the non-leukemic repertoires of other patients. Enrichment of TRBV06-family usage was observed among the top patient clones (8/27) relative to healthy controls (2/35). The data were not HLA-matched, and the relatively small sample size could explain the higher clonality seen in CD4+ compared with CD8+ T-LGLL.

The sequencing sample was made of CD4+ T cells from blood buffy coats. This TCR was sampled from a human donor in good health. The chain is encoded by TRBV5-1 joined to TRBJ1-6, and TRBD1 aligns with 11 junction nucleotides. The CDR3 reads as follows: CASRIGQGADNSPLHF. The DNA is as follows: TGCGCCAGCAGAATCGGACAGGGGGCGGATAATTCACCCCTCCACTTT.